This TCR beta chain stems from a study of cytomegalovirus exposure and HLA in healthy donors. Broader study findings: A later analysis linked 15,000 to 20,000 TCR beta sequences to HLA alleles at 0.05 false discovery rate.

CDR1 is SGHTA, CDR2 FQGTGA, per germline. The CDR3 is 15 amino acids. V gave up 5 bases and J gave up 5 bases; unmatched junction bases: 8. 13 Jbeta primers and 60 Vbeta primers were used for the PCR. Measured with immunoSEQ multiplex PCR; TCRdb has only the in-frame clones, and not every one. The sample contains 25,000 to 30,000 clones, approximately 62% of which appear only once. Worth noting for this clone: The antigen is undetermined.

This chain links TRBV7-3 with TRBJ2-2; the match to TRBD2 covers 7 bases. The material sequenced was PBMCs. The sequence was obtained from a male donor in good health and CMV-seropositive. This CDR3 is CASSPGAAGTGELFF. For the CDR3, the DNA is TGTGCCAGCAGCCCCGGGGCAGCGGGGACCGGGGAGCTGTTTTTT. Combining the CDR3 with reference TRBV7-3 and TRBJ2-2 gives the whole variable domain GAGVSQTPSNKVTEKGKYVELRCDPISGHTALYWYRQSLGQGPEFLIYFQGTGAADDSGLPNDRFFAVRPEGSVSTLKIQRTERGDSAVYLCASSPGAAGTGELFFGEGSRLTVL.